This T cell receptor beta chain was obtained from a study of T-cell reconstitution after alpha-beta-depleted transplantation in children. This clonotype was found many times. Its target is not known. Germline V lookup: CDR1 SGHRS, CDR2 YFSETQ. This CDR3 region has 15 residues. Trimming removed 4 bases at V and 3 bases at J, with 17 bases between. Researchers prepared the TCRbeta library using unique molecular identifiers, the study reports. TCRdb fed the PCR reads into MiXCR, producing one record per CDR3 protein. The table shows 200,000 or so distinct CDR3 sequences, with 5% to 6.5% occurring only once. Study findings and constraints: The origin of alpha-beta T cells about two months after transplant was reportedly several hundred expanded graft clones. Once a year had passed after transplant, T-cell counts and diversity came mostly from newly produced T cells. Some patients showed high day-60 TCRbeta diversity, which derived from surviving recipient T cells and thymic progenitors.

This clonotype was sampled from a girl less than two years old with combined immunodeficiency, due to receive a stem cell transplant. The specimen was PBMCs, collected before TCRalphabeta/CD19-depleted stem cell transplant. The gene calls are TRBV5-1 and TRBJ2-7, with D perhaps matching TRBD2 (5 bases). Here the CDR3 DNA reads TGCGCCAGCAGCCCACGCAACAGCGGAGGCTACGAGCAGTACTTC. Encoded protein: CASSPRNSGGYEQYF.